Below, 18 T cell receptor beta chains from the same sample are listed, as sequenced in a study of T cells in Graves' hyperthyroidism and ophthalmopathy. The investigators amplified TCR beta CDR3 regions from RNA transcripts. Using the HTBI primer set, a first-round RT-PCR was run on the TCR CDR3. TCRdb processed the multiplex PCR reads anew with MiXCR; each CDR3 protein has one entry. The table records hundreds of thousands of distinct CDR3 sequences, under 15% of them present only once. Material: blood. These receptors originate from a man younger than 30 with Graves' ophthalmopathy.

This clonotype was seen repeatedly, ten times or more. J is TRBJ2-5 and V is TRBV30, with 7 bases that match TRBD1. The V and J ends lost 0 bases and 4 bases, in that order; junction bases with no gene match: 5. In germline, CDR1 is GTSNPN, CDR2 SVGIG (reference sequence). This CDR3 has 14 amino acids. The CDR3 DNA is TGTGCCTGGAGTGTACGGAAGGGGGCAGAGACCCAGTACTTC. It codes for CAWSVRKGAETQYF.

This clonotype was seen at least ten times. The gene calls are TRBV7-9 and TRBJ2-2; a weak D match, TRBD2 (5 bases). Trimming removed 6 bases at V and 8 bases at J, with 13 bases between. From germline, CDR1 is SEHNR and CDR2 FQNEAQ (reference sequence). This CDR3 is 13 amino acids long. The CDR3 DNA follows: TGTGCCAGCAGGACTACCACCCTAGGGGAGCTGTTTTTT. This encodes CASRTTTLGELFF.

This clonotype was detected many times. The chain is built from TRBV3-1 and TRBJ2-1; no firm D call. This CDR3 has 13 residues. Germline CDR1 is LGHDT and CDR2 is YNNKEL (reference sequence). V lost 2 bases to trimming and J lost 9 bases, with 11 bases between them. CDR3 bases: TGTGCCAGCAGCCAACGTCTAGGGCTTGAGCAGTTCTTC. It yields the protein CASSQRLGLEQFF.

This chain links TRBV6-2 or TRBV6-3 with TRBJ1-1, with 9 bases fitting TRBD1. V shed 8 bases and J 4 bases; nucleotides not matched to a gene: 20. The germline gives CDR1 MNHEY, CDR2 SVGEGT. There are 18 residues in the CDR3. The CDR3: CASDPLTPGQGGGTEAFF. Here the CDR3 DNA reads TGTGCCAGCGACCCCCTCACCCCGGGACAGGGTGGAGGCACTGAAGCTTTCTTT.

This clonotype was counted many times. The chain joins TRBV13 to TRBJ1-4, with TRBD1 matching over 7 bases. The V segment lost 6 bases and the J segment 7 bases; nucleotides outside the gene matches: 14. Germline CDR1 and CDR2: PRHDT and FYEKMQ (reference sequence). The CDR3 is made up of 16 amino acids. The CDR3 sequence: CASSMRQGGEFEKLFF. Here the CDR3 DNA reads TGTGCCAGCAGTATGAGGCAGGGGGGCGAATTTGAAAAACTGTTTTTT.

This chain uses TRBV7-9 with TRBJ1-4; 10 bases line up with TRBD1. The CDR3 is 16 residues long. J lost 4 bases, V lost 5 bases, and 7 bases had no gene match. Germline V gene sequence: CDR1 SEHNR, CDR2 FQNEAQ (reference sequence). The CDR3 is CASSKPGQGFNEKLFF. The CDR3, as DNA: TGTGCCAGCAGCAAACCGGGACAGGGGTTTAATGAAAAACTGTTTTTT.

This clonotype was detected only a few times. This chain connects TRBV5-8 to TRBJ2-3; D gene uncertain. Germline V lookup: CDR1 SGHTS, CDR2 YDEGEE. The V gene lost 0 bases and the J gene lost 4 bases, with 9 bases spanning the gap. CDR3 size: 14 residues. CDR3 residues: CASSLGHPADTQYF. The DNA of the CDR3 is TGTGCCAGCAGCTTGGGACACCCCGCAGATACGCAGTATTTT.

This clonotype was found many times. The chain couples TRBV5-1 to TRBJ1-3; possibly TRBD1 for D (5 bases). Per germline, CDR1 SGHRS and CDR2 YFSETQ. The CDR3 spans 13 residues. Trimming left V 7 bases short and J 0 bases short, with 8 bases between. The CDR3: CASRQSSGNTIYF. CDR3 bases: TGCGCCAGCCGACAGAGCTCTGGAAACACCATATATTTT.

This clonotype was recorded at least ten times. This sequence joins TRBV19 and TRBJ1-1; TRBD1 agrees at 7 bases. There are 13 residues in the CDR3. The V and J ends lost 9 bases and 3 bases, in that order; junction bases with no gene match: 7. Germline lookup yields CDR1 LNHDA and CDR2 SQIVND (reference sequence). The CDR3 is CASSADRDTEAFF. The CDR3 nucleotides read TGTGCCAGCAGCGCCGACAGGGACACTGAAGCTTTCTTT.

This clonotype was observed at least ten times. This chain uses TRBV13 with TRBJ2-7; D call uncertain. The CDR3 is 13 amino acids. Looked up from germline, CDR1 is PRHDT and CDR2 is FYEKMQ (reference sequence). V was trimmed by 4 bases and J by 0 bases, leaving 7 bases between them. CDR3 loop: CASSSETSYEQYF. As DNA, the CDR3 is TGTGCCAGCAGCTCCGAAACCTCCTACGAGCAGTACTTC.

This clonotype was found many times. The chain recombines TRBV6-1 with TRBJ2-5, with 12 bases fitting TRBD2. The CDR3 is 15 residues long. Unmatched junction bases numbered 0, after V lost 2 bases and J lost 2 bases. From germline, CDR1 is MNHNS and CDR2 SASEGT. The CDR3 nucleotides are TGTGCCAGCAGTGAACTAGCGGGAGGGCAAGAGACCCAGTACTTC. Residues: CASSELAGGQETQYF.

This clonotype was seen repeatedly, ten times or more. V is TRBV2 and J is TRBJ2-5, with D possibly TRBD1 on 6 matching bases. Deletions cut 9 bases from V and 2 bases from J, with 7 bases between. The CDR3 has 11 amino acids. Germline assignment: CDR1 SNHLY and CDR2 FYNNEI. The CDR3 spells CARGQQETQYF. The CDR3 DNA reads TGTGCCAGAGGACAGCAAGAGACCCAGTACTTC.

The table lists this clonotype with many counts. V and J are TRBV24-1 and TRBJ2-5; 9 bases map to TRBD1. V lost 3 bases, J lost 5 bases, and 0 bases stayed unmatched. The CDR3 is made up of 13 amino acids. The germline V gene encodes CDR1 KGHDR and CDR2 SFDVKD. The CDR3 is CATSDGQGETQYF. As DNA, the CDR3 is TGTGCCACCAGTGATGGACAGGGGGAGACCCAGTACTTC.

This clonotype was recorded many times. This chain joins TRBV20-1 and TRBJ1-2; D remains unclear. V was pared by 6 bases and J by 8 bases, with 16 bases between. This CDR3 comprises 12 residues. Per the germline V gene, CDR1 is DFQATT and CDR2 is SNEGSKA (reference sequence). CDR3 sequence: CSAATGPRGYTF. CDR3 nucleotides: TGCAGTGCCGCGACTGGGCCTAGGGGCTACACCTTC.

At least ten counts were recorded for this clonotype. V is TRBV27 and J is TRBJ2-3, with 7 bases matching TRBD2. CDR3 length: 13 residues. CDR1 and CDR2 (germline): MNHEY, SMNVEV (reference sequence). Unmatched junction bases numbered 0, after V lost 1 base and J lost 5 bases. The CDR3 protein is CASSLWGGDTQYF. The DNA for the CDR3 is TGTGCCAGCAGTTTATGGGGGGGAGATACGCAGTATTTT.

This clonotype occurred many times. The chain uses TRBV30 and TRBJ1-5; D is unclear. This CDR3 contains 12 residues. CDR1 is GTSNPN and CDR2 is SVGIG in the germline V gene (reference sequence). V lost 0 bases to trimming and J lost 7 bases, with 7 bases between them. The CDR3 reads CAWSVPAQPQHF. The CDR3 DNA sequence: TGTGCCTGGAGTGTGCCAGCCCAGCCCCAGCATTTT. The full variable domain, rest sourced from reference TRBV30 and TRBJ1-5, is SQTIHQWPATLVQPVGSPLSLECTVEGTSNPNLYWYRQAAGRGLQLLFYSVGIGQISSEVPQNLSASRPQDRQFILSSKKLLLSDSGFYLCAWSVPAQPQHFGDGTRLSIL.

Of note for this clonotype: This may be a read error, as it is one base from a much larger clone. The chain employs TRBV7-2 and TRBJ2-1; D gene uncertain. The CDR3 totals 13 residues. Germline loops: CDR1 SGHTA, CDR2 FQGNSA. Between the trimmed V and J ends, which lost 6 bases and 7 bases, there was a span of 13 bases. The CDR3 here is CASRQVSANEQFF. CDR3 in DNA: TGTGCCAGCAGACAAGTAAGCGCTAATGAGCAGTTCTTC.

At least ten counts were recorded for this clonotype. The chain has TRBV11-2 and TRBJ2-4; 9 bases are a match to TRBD2. The CDR3 runs 16 residues. Looked up from germline, CDR1 is SGHAT and CDR2 is FQNNGV. With V trimmed by 5 bases and J by 7 bases, 12 bases remained unmatched. The DNA for the CDR3 is TGTGCCAGCAGCCTAAGGGCTAGCGGGGTCTTTAACATTCAGTACTTC. Translation gives CASSLRASGVFNIQYF.